The source of this T cell receptor (beta chain) is a study of T cell responses to AZD1222 COVID-19 vaccine. Study-level findings and limits: Reports say nearly half of spike-specific TCRs go after unmutated variant regions.

Note on this clone: Its matching antigen is unknown.

It was second doses at about 4 or about 12 weeks that were pooled. The assay was immunoSEQ multiplex PCR, and TCRdb's table has in-frame clones only and misses some. Of 120,000 to 150,000 clones listed, 80% to 95% are singletons. V shed 3 bases and J 3 bases; nucleotides not matched to a gene: 2. The CDR3 has 14 amino acids. Looked up from germline, CDR1 is SGHTA and CDR2 is FQGNSA. The clonotype was recovered from an adult who received the AZD1222 COVID-19 vaccine. This material consisted of peripheral blood, taken 28 days after the second AZD1222 dose. The V gene is TRBV7-2, the J gene TRBJ2-7, with 10 positions matching TRBD2. CDR3 amino acids: CASSFSSGGYEQYF. CDR3 nucleotide sequence: TGTGCCAGCAGCTTCTCTAGCGGGGGCTACGAGCAGTACTTC.